The 30 T cell receptor beta chains below were found in one sample sequenced in a study of blood T cell repertoires in COVID-19. The repertoire was sequenced with immunoSEQ multiplex PCR; TCRdb's copy has only in-frame clones and lacks some. The repertoire holds over 100,000 clones, 84% seen once, with under 8% in the top ten. Sequencing was done on a sample of peripheral blood. These receptors were taken from a woman of 80 years or more with active or convalescent COVID-19.

The V gene is TRBV7-9, the J gene TRBJ2-5, with a possible D match to TRBD2 (5 bases). The CDR3 has 14 amino acids. Between the trimmed V and J ends, which lost 5 bases and 1 base, there was a span of 11 bases. Germline CDR1 is SEHNR and CDR2 is FQNEAQ (reference sequence). DNA of the CDR3: TGTGCCAGCAGCCCGCGAGGGCTCCAAGAGACCCAGTACTTC. Translated, it gives CASSPRGLQETQYF.

This clone came up a few times. The chain is built from TRBV4-2 and TRBJ1-5, with D hard to call. This CDR3 has 15 residues. V lost 0 bases, J lost 0 bases, and 6 bases lay in between. CDR1 and CDR2 from the germline V gene are LGHNA and YNFKEQ. The CDR3, as DNA: TGTGCCAGCAGCCAAGAACCGGTTAGCAATCAGCCCCAGCATTTT. Its translation: CASSQEPVSNQPQHF.

Only one count was recorded for this clone. This rearrangement joins TRBV4-2 to TRBJ2-7; the match to TRBD2 covers 7 bases. V lost 6 bases to trimming and J lost 2 bases; unmatched junction nucleotides: 7. The length of the CDR3 is 14 residues. The germline CDR1 and CDR2 sequences are LGHNA and YNFKEQ. Here the CDR3 DNA reads TGTGCCAGCAGTCTCAGCGGGACCCCCTACGAGCAGTACTTC. Translating it yields CASSLSGTPYEQYF.

The rearrangement links TRBV14 to TRBJ2-1; no clear D gene. The CDR3 extends over 16 amino acids. With 1 base removed from V and 7 bases from J, the gap between germline ends came to 17 bases. Germline V gene lookup returns CDR1 SGHDN and CDR2 FVKESK. In DNA, the CDR3 is TGTGCCAGCAGCCAAGCAAGAGAGAGCTATTATAATGAGCAGTTCTTC. It codes for CASSQARESYYNEQFF.

The J gene is TRBJ1-3, the V gene TRBV5-6; 9 nucleotides line up with TRBD1. Germline values: CDR1 SGHDT, CDR2 YYEEEE. The junction had 4 bases not matched to a gene; V was cut back by 4 bases and J by 2 bases. CDR3 length: 15 amino acids. In DNA form, the CDR3 reads TGTGCCAGCAGCATCCGGACAGGGGCTGGAAACACCATATATTTT. It translates to CASSIRTGAGNTIYF.

The gene calls are TRBV18 and TRBJ1-1; D not certain. Germline values: CDR1 KGHSH, CDR2 LQKENI. Trimming removed 0 bases from V and 6 bases from J, with 11 bases in between. The CDR3 runs to 14 residues. CDR3: CASSPPSRGAEAFF. CDR3 DNA: TGTGCCAGCTCACCACCGTCACGCGGCGCTGAAGCTTTCTTT.

V gene TRBV7-2 combines with J gene TRBJ2-7, with no clear D. V shed 3 bases and J shed 6 bases, with 9 bases lying between them. The CDR3 consists of 12 residues. The V gene's germline CDR1 is SGHTA and CDR2 FQGNSA. The CDR3 loop is CASSLRSGEQYF. DNA for the CDR3: TGTGCCAGCAGCTTGAGGTCGGGCGAGCAGTACTTC.

This clone was counted a single time. The V call is TRBV28, the J call TRBJ2-5; 11 bases agree with TRBD2. Germline CDR1 and CDR2: MDHEN and SYDVKM. J lost 5 bases, V lost 5 bases, and 7 bases had no gene match. The CDR3 runs 15 residues. This CDR3 is CASSPRLAGMETQYF. The DNA of the CDR3 is TGTGCCAGCAGTCCAAGACTAGCGGGAATGGAGACCCAGTACTTC.

This clone came up once. The chain recombines TRBV4-1 with TRBJ2-7; a possible D gene is TRBD2 (6 bases). Germline V gene sequence: CDR1 MGHRA, CDR2 YSYEKL. V shed 4 bases and J shed 5 bases, with 21 bases lying between them. The CDR3 has 16 amino acids. Here the CDR3 DNA reads TGCGCCAGCAGCCTTATTGGAGGGCCTAGTCTGCACGAGCAGTACTTC. Residues: CASSLIGGPSLHEQYF.

This chain joins TRBV24-1 and TRBJ2-3; 14 bases are a match to TRBD2. The CDR3 contains 19 residues. From germline, CDR1 is KGHDR and CDR2 SFDVKD. J lost 1 base, V lost 3 bases, and 8 bases had no gene match. In DNA form, the CDR3 reads TGTGCCACCAGTGATCGACTAGCGGGAGGGACTATTGGCACAGATACGCAGTATTTT. The encoded protein is CATSDRLAGGTIGTDTQYF.

The chain links TRBV30 to TRBJ2-3, with 12 bases matching TRBD1. V lost 3 bases and J lost 4; bases outside the gene matches: 5. CDR1 is GTSNPN, CDR2 SVGIG, per germline (reference sequence). This CDR3 is built from 15 residues. The CDR3 DNA reads as TGTGCCTGGAGCCTGGGACAGGGGGCTTCAGATACGCAGTATTTT. It is translated as CAWSLGQGASDTQYF.

This clone is a singleton in its sample. This chain links TRBV25-1 with TRBJ1-6; possibly TRBD1 for D (5 bases). V dropped 5 bases and J dropped 2 bases, with 13 bases sitting between them. The length of the CDR3 is 16 residues. Germline V gives CDR1 MGHDK, CDR2 SYGVNS. The CDR3 loop reads CASSPRKTAYNSPLHF. CDR3 DNA: TGTGCCAGCAGTCCAAGAAAGACAGCCTATAATTCACCCCTCCACTTT. The whole variable domain, remainder taken from reference TRBV25-1 and TRBJ1-6, is EADIYQTPRYLVIGTGKKITLECSQTMGHDKMYWYQQDPGMELHLIHYSYGVNSTEKGDLSSESTVSRIRTEHFPLTLESARPSHTSQYLCASSPRKTAYNSPLHFGNGTRLTVT.

The CDR3: CASSLGSKYQETQYF. Here the CDR3 DNA reads TGTGCCAGCAGCTTAGGATCTAAGTACCAAGAGACCCAGTACTTC. The chain employs TRBV7-6 and TRBJ2-5; D unclear. The CDR3 has 15 amino acids. Trimming left V 1 base short and J 0 bases short, with 9 bases between. The germline V gene has CDR1 SGHVS and CDR2 FNYEAQ.

The chain carries TRBV10-3 and TRBJ2-1, with 8 nucleotides matching TRBD2. V lost 8 bases to trimming and J lost 5 bases; unmatched junction nucleotides: 8. The CDR3 loop spans 14 amino acids. From germline, CDR1 is ENHRY and CDR2 SYGVKD. The CDR3 coding sequence is TGTGCCATCGGTCAGCGGGAGCGGAACAATGAGCAGTTCTTC. It specifies CAIGQRERNNEQFF.

V gene TRBV7-2 combines with J gene TRBJ2-1; D is possibly TRBD2 (6 bases). The CDR3 covers 15 residues. Germline CDR1 reads SGHTA; CDR2 reads FQGNSA. Trimming stripped 5 bases from V and 5 bases from J, with 16 bases between. CDR3 in amino acids: CASSPQFGGNNEQFF. CDR3 DNA sequence: TGTGCCAGCAGCCCCCAGTTTGGAGGGAACAATGAGCAGTTCTTC.

This rearrangement joins TRBV11-2 to TRBJ2-1; 14 nucleotides agree with TRBD2. Germline trimming cut 0 bases from V and 7 bases from J; bases unmatched to any gene: 8. CDR3 length: 18 residues. Germline V gives CDR1 SGHAT, CDR2 FQNNGV. Here the CDR3 DNA reads TGTGCCAGCAGCTTAGATCTCGGGACTAGCGGGAGTTCGAATGAGCAGTTCTTC. Encoded protein: CASSLDLGTSGSSNEQFF.

V is TRBV6-5 and J is TRBJ2-3, with D possibly TRBD2 on 5 matching bases. Germline lookup yields CDR1 MNHEY and CDR2 SVGAGI. V shed 7 bases and J shed 0 bases, with 11 bases lying between them. The length of the CDR3 is 14 residues. CDR3 sequence reads: CASKPGGSTDTQYF. In DNA, the CDR3 is TGTGCCAGCAAGCCTGGCGGGAGCACAGATACGCAGTATTTT.

This chain joins TRBV6-5 and TRBJ2-1, with 7 bases aligning to TRBD2. Germline CDR1 MNHEY, CDR2 SVGAGI. The junction had 9 bases not matched to a gene; V was cut back by 5 bases and J by 8 bases. There are 14 residues in the CDR3. The CDR3 spells CASSPSGLRDEQFF. The CDR3 DNA follows: TGTGCCAGCAGTCCTAGCGGACTGCGGGATGAGCAGTTCTTC.

V is TRBV18 and J is TRBJ2-3, with 7 positions matching TRBD1. Losses at the gene ends were 3 bases for V and 1 base for J; bases not matched to a gene: 1. Per germline, CDR1 KGHSH and CDR2 LQKENI. The CDR3 contains 14 residues. For the CDR3, the DNA is TGTGCCAGCTCACCGACAGGGCGCACAGATACGCAGTATTTT. Its translation: CASSPTGRTDTQYF.

A single count supports this clone. V gene TRBV9 combines with J gene TRBJ2-2; weak D call: TRBD2 (6 bases). V was clipped by 0 bases and J by 2 bases, with 14 bases between them. CDR1 SGDLS and CDR2 YYNGEE come from the germline V gene. CDR3 size: 17 residues. The CDR3 region has the DNA TGTGCCAGCAGCGTAGAAGGGGCGGGACTCAACACCGGGGAGCTGTTTTTT. Translating gives CASSVEGAGLNTGELFF.

The chain has TRBV28 and TRBJ1-5; D is unclear. This CDR3 comprises 11 residues. Germline CDR1 and CDR2: MDHEN and SYDVKM. Trimming removed 7 bases at V and 4 bases at J, with 5 bases between. The CDR3 reads CASNTNQPQHF. CDR3 nucleotides: TGTGCCAGCAACACGAATCAGCCCCAGCATTTT.

The chain couples TRBV9 to TRBJ1-6; D not certain. Trimming took off 0 bases at V and 8 bases at J, with 6 bases between the two ends. The CDR3 consists of 13 residues. Per the germline V gene, CDR1 is SGDLS and CDR2 is YYNGEE. This CDR3 is CASSVGGDSPLHF. CDR3 nucleotides: TGTGCCAGCAGCGTAGGTGGAGATTCACCCCTCCACTTT.

The V call is TRBV24-1, the J call TRBJ1-1, with 8 bases that match TRBD1. V lost 7 bases, J lost 1 base, and 4 bases stayed unmatched. This CDR3 region has 14 residues. Germline V gene lookup returns CDR1 KGHDR and CDR2 SFDVKD. The CDR3 spells CATSPTGGNTEAFF. In nucleotides, the CDR3 is TGTGCCACCAGCCCCACAGGGGGGAACACTGAAGCTTTCTTT.

The chain uses TRBV27 and TRBJ1-1; 8 nucleotides match TRBD1. Germline assignment: CDR1 MNHEY and CDR2 SMNVEV (reference sequence). After removal of 4 bases from V and 1 base from J, the junction contained 8 bases not matched to a gene. The CDR3 has 16 amino acids. The CDR3 sequence is CASSSRTGRGNTEAFF. The CDR3 nucleotides are TGTGCCAGCAGTTCCAGGACAGGGAGGGGGAACACTGAAGCTTTCTTT.

This clone was recorded only once. The rearrangement links TRBV9 to TRBJ1-1; 7 bases align to TRBD1. Germline loops: CDR1 SGDLS, CDR2 YYNGEE. The CDR3 extends over 19 amino acids. Trimming took 4 bases from V and 0 from J; bases not matched to a gene: 18. The CDR3 sequence: CASSINSKPGQPMNTEAFF. The DNA for the CDR3 is TGTGCCAGCAGCATAAACTCAAAACCGGGACAGCCTATGAACACTGAAGCTTTCTTT.

The J gene is TRBJ2-5, the V gene TRBV5-8; 8 bases match TRBD1. There are 16 residues in the CDR3. Germline CDR1 reads SGHTS; CDR2 reads YDEGEE. The trim removed 4 bases at V and 2 bases at J, leaving 10 bases unmatched. As DNA, the CDR3 is TGTGCCAGCAGCCCCCCCCTTGGACAGGGACAAGAGACCCAGTACTTC. As protein: CASSPPLGQGQETQYF.

The gene calls are TRBV3-1 (or the pseudogene TRBV3-2) and TRBJ2-2, with D tentatively TRBD2 (5 bases). The CDR3 is 14 residues long. V was clipped by 4 bases and J by 5 bases, with 11 bases between them. Germline assignment: CDR1 LGHDT and CDR2 YNNKEL (reference sequence). The CDR3 loop reads CASSPITGTGELFF. The CDR3 bases are TGTGCCAGCAGCCCGATAACGGGGACCGGGGAGCTGTTTTTT.

J is TRBJ2-1 and V is TRBV3-1 (or the pseudogene TRBV3-2); TRBD2 agrees at 7 bases. This CDR3 is built from 16 residues. Germline CDR1 reads LGHDT; CDR2 reads YNNKEL (reference sequence). With 1 base clipped from V and 4 bases from J, the junction kept 7 bases outside the gene matches. The CDR3 is CASSQGLLAAYNEQFF. Here the CDR3 DNA reads TGTGCCAGCAGCCAAGGGCTGCTAGCGGCTTACAATGAGCAGTTCTTC.

The chain uses TRBV19 and TRBJ2-1; TRBD2 aligns across 9 bases. The V segment lost 8 bases and the J segment 3 bases; nucleotides outside the gene matches: 14. This CDR3 has 17 residues. CDR1 is LNHDA and CDR2 is SQIVND in the germline V gene (reference sequence). The DNA for the CDR3 is TGTGCCAGTTCTCGAGTAGCGGGGGTACCCAACTACAATGAGCAGTTCTTC. Protein product: CASSRVAGVPNYNEQFF.

The chain has TRBV19 and TRBJ2-2, with 9 positions matching TRBD2. The length of the CDR3 is 14 residues. V lost 6 bases to trimming and J lost 5 bases; unmatched junction nucleotides: 4. The V gene's germline CDR1 is LNHDA and CDR2 SQIVND (reference sequence). CDR3 nucleotides: TGTGCCAGTAGGGTAGCGGGAGCTACCGGGGAGCTGTTTTTT. It codes for CASRVAGATGELFF.